The 5 T cell receptor beta chains presented below share a single source sample, sequenced in a study of identical twins. One entry per CDR3 protein results from TCRdb running MiXCR on the 5' RACE reads. Among hundreds of thousands of distinct CDR3 sequences, about 20% were seen once, and the ten largest hold approximately 4.3%. Separately, the same data were catalogued under a study of T cells expressing NK-cell markers.

Sequencing was performed on PBMCs. All receptors derive from a woman under 30 in good health.

The V gene is TRBV3-1, the J gene TRBJ2-7, with TRBD1 as a possible D gene (5 bases). V was pared by 0 bases and J by 4 bases, with 10 bases between. The germline CDR1 and CDR2 sequences are LGHDT and YNNKEL (reference sequence). This CDR3 is built from 14 residues. The CDR3 reads CASSQEPGIYEQYF. The DNA of the CDR3 is TGTGCCAGCAGCCAAGAACCAGGGATATACGAGCAGTACTTC.

The chain joins TRBV3-1 to TRBJ2-1, with D perhaps assigned TRBD1 or TRBD2 (6 bases each). CDR3 length equals 16 residues. Germline V CDR1 and CDR2: LGHDT, YNNKEL (reference sequence). V was cut by 2 bases and J by 7 bases, with 18 bases left in between. The CDR3 coding sequence is TGTGCCAGCAGCCAAAGGGACCCCCGGAGGGGGAATGAGCAGTTCTTC. This codes for CASSQRDPRRGNEQFF.

J is TRBJ2-7 and V is TRBV15, with 10 bases that match TRBD2. The CDR3 sequence is 15 residues long. Trimming took 5 bases from V and 4 from J; bases not matched to a gene: 8. Germline CDR1 reads LNHNV; CDR2 reads YYDKDF (reference sequence). The CDR3 sequence is CATSDDLAGVYEQYF. For the CDR3, the DNA is TGTGCCACCAGCGACGACCTAGCGGGAGTTTACGAGCAGTACTTC.

This clonotype was found a few times. The gene calls are TRBV7-6 and TRBJ2-1; D is ambiguous. This CDR3 contains 14 residues. Deletions cut 5 bases from V and 1 base from J, with 9 bases between. CDR1 is SGHVS, CDR2 FNYEAQ, per germline. This CDR3 is CASSLQWSYNEQFF. In DNA form, the CDR3 reads TGTGCCAGCAGCCTACAGTGGTCCTACAATGAGCAGTTCTTC. Full variable domain (missing parts from reference TRBV7-6 and TRBJ2-1): GAGVSQSPRYKVTKRGQDVALRCDPISGHVSLYWYRQALGQGPEFLTYFNYEAQQDKSGLPNDRFSAERPEGSISTLTIQRTEQRDSAMYRCASSLQWSYNEQFFGPGTRLTVL.

This chain connects TRBV4-3 to TRBJ2-5, with 7 bases matching TRBD2. V trimming: 3 bases; J trimming: 4 bases; junction bases outside the gene matches: 8. CDR3 length: 15 amino acids. From germline, CDR1 is LGHNA and CDR2 YSLEER. The CDR3 bases are TGCGCCAGCAGCCAGGGGGGGGTCGGGAGAGAGACCCAGTACTTC. Translated: CASSQGGVGRETQYF.